Presented here are 2 T cell receptor beta chains from one specimen sequenced in a study of control samples from healthy donors and cancer patients. Repertoires were generated with immunoSEQ multiplex PCR, while TCRdb's copy carries only in-frame clones and drops some. The repertoire holds 200,000 to 250,000 clones, with around 94% as singletons. Sequenced input: blood. The source is a man in his fifties or sixties in good health.

The chain is built from TRBV5-4 and TRBJ1-1, with D maybe TRBD1 (5 bases). The CDR3 spans 15 residues. Germline V CDR1 and CDR2: SGHNT, YYREEE (reference sequence). The V end lost 0 bases, the J end lost 2 bases, and 11 bases lay between the germline ends. The chain's CDR3 is CASSLGQKANTEAFF. In nucleotides, the CDR3 is TGTGCCAGCAGCTTGGGACAGAAGGCCAACACTGAAGCTTTCTTT. Full variable domain (rest looked up from reference TRBV5-4 and TRBJ1-1): ETGVTQSPTHLIKTRGQQVTLRCSSQSGHNTVSWYQQALGQGPQFIFQYYREEENGRGNFPPRFSGLQFPNYSSELNVNALELDDSALYLCASSLGQKANTEAFFGQGTRLTVV.

This sequence joins TRBV5-4 and TRBJ2-5; no clear D gene. This CDR3 spans 14 amino acids. V was trimmed by 2 bases and J by 5 bases, leaving 13 bases between them. Germline loops: CDR1 SGHNT, CDR2 YYREEE (reference sequence). The CDR3 is CASSFLETRETQYF. The DNA of the CDR3 is TGTGCCAGCAGCTTCCTGGAGACTCGGGAGACCCAGTACTTC.